These 30 T cell receptor beta chains were sequenced from one sample in a study of cytomegalovirus exposure and HLA in healthy donors. In the PCR, 60 Vbeta and 13 Jbeta primers were used. TCRdb keeps only in-frame clones here, not all; method: immunoSEQ multiplex PCR. This sample has nearly 95,000 clones, with around 8% found just once. The sequenced material came from PBMCs. These receptors all come from a man aged 50 or older in good health and CMV-seronegative.

This clone has just a few counts. Relative to the germline gene, one junction end is altered; a read error may explain this. This sequence joins TRBV10-1 and TRBJ2-1; D may be TRBD1 (6 bases). CDR3 size: 13 residues. Germline V gene lookup returns CDR1 WNHNN and CDR2 SYGVQD (reference sequence). The CDR3 loop reads CAGSEIGGYEQFF. CDR3 in DNA: TGCGCCGGCAGTGAGATAGGGGGATATGAGCAGTTCTTC.

This clone was observed a handful of times. The genes are TRBV7-9 and TRBJ1-1, with TRBD1 as a possible D gene (5 bases). This CDR3 region has 16 residues. The V gene lost 1 base and the J gene lost 1 base, with 13 bases spanning the gap. Looked up from germline, CDR1 is SEHNR and CDR2 is FQNEAQ (reference sequence). CDR3 in DNA: TGTGCCAGCAGCTTAGAAGTGGGGAGGGGGAACACTGAAGCTTTCTTT. Translation gives CASSLEVGRGNTEAFF.

The chain employs TRBV9 and TRBJ2-3, with D tentatively TRBD2 (5 bases). Germline V lookup: CDR1 SGDLS, CDR2 YYNGEE. The CDR3 length is 17 residues. V lost 3 bases, J lost 2 bases, and 19 bases lay in between. This CDR3 is CASSEPRTAPPTDTQYF. In DNA form, the CDR3 reads TGTGCCAGCAGCGAGCCCCGGACTGCCCCTCCCACAGATACGCAGTATTTT.

This clone has a handful of counts. The V gene is TRBV7-2, the J gene TRBJ2-1, with TRBD2 matching 9 bases. CDR1 SGHTA and CDR2 FQGNSA come from the germline V gene. There are 14 residues in the CDR3. V trimming: 4 bases; J trimming: 12 bases; junction bases outside the gene matches: 10. In DNA form, the CDR3 reads TGTGCCAGCAGCTCCACCGGGACTAGCTTCGTGCAGTTCTTC. Its translation is CASSSTGTSFVQFF.

This clone was counted between two and nine times. The gene calls are TRBV19 and TRBJ1-5; D uncertain. The germline V gene encodes CDR1 LNHDA and CDR2 SQIVND (reference sequence). The CDR3 is 13 residues long. V gave up 7 bases and J gave up 1 base, with 8 bases separating them. The CDR3 region is CASNTESNQPQHF. The CDR3 bases are TGTGCCAGTAACACAGAAAGCAATCAGCCCCAGCATTTT. Based on the CDR3 plus reference TRBV19 and TRBJ1-5, the full variable domain is DGGITQSPKYLFRKEGQNVTLSCEQNLNHDAMYWYRQDPGQGLRLIYYSQIVNDFQKGDIAEGYSVSREKKESFPLTVTSAQKNPTAFYLCASNTESNQPQHFGDGTRLSIL.

This rearrangement joins TRBV7-9 to TRBJ2-3; TRBD2 might be the D (7 bases). Trimming cost V 5 bases and J 5 bases, with 20 bases left between them. Germline V lookup: CDR1 SEHNR, CDR2 FQNEAQ (reference sequence). The CDR3 is 16 residues long. The CDR3, as DNA: TGTGCCAGCAGCCACACGGGGGGCGGCAAAGAAGATACGCAGTATTTT. Protein product: CASSHTGGGKEDTQYF.

This clone was seen a handful of times. The genes are TRBV9 and TRBJ1-3; D is uncertain. The CDR3 sequence is 15 residues long. Germline CDR1 is SGDLS and CDR2 is YYNGEE. V was pared by 0 bases and J by 0 bases, with 7 bases between. The CDR3 region is CASSVAPGSGNTIYF. The CDR3 bases are TGTGCCAGCAGCGTAGCTCCGGGCTCTGGAAACACCATATATTTT.

The table lists this clone with a few counts. This chain links TRBV5-1 with TRBJ2-1; TRBD2 agrees at 9 bases. CDR3 length equals 14 residues. In germline, CDR1 is SGHRS, CDR2 YFSETQ. Trimming at V came to 4 bases and at J to 7 bases, leaving 6 bases not matched to a gene. CDR3 DNA: TGCGCCAGCAGCATCCGCGGGGGGGGGAATGAGCAGTTCTTC. Protein product: CASSIRGGGNEQFF.

This clone was recorded a few times. As DNA, the CDR3 is TGTGCCAGCAGTTCAACTAGCGGGAGGTCCGGGGAGCTGTTTTTT. As protein: CASSSTSGRSGELFF. The rearrangement uses TRBV7-6 and TRBJ2-2; TRBD2 agrees at 12 bases. The V gene end was trimmed by 6 bases and the J gene end by 6 bases; junction bases not matched to a gene: 5. The CDR3 runs 15 residues. Germline V gene lookup returns CDR1 SGHVS and CDR2 FNYEAQ.

This clone appeared once. The rearrangement links TRBV29-1 to TRBJ2-1; 11 positions match TRBD2. The length of the CDR3 is 15 residues. The J segment lost 3 bases and the V segment lost 3 bases, leaving 4 bases of the junction unmatched. Germline V gives CDR1 SQVTM, CDR2 ANQGSEA. In DNA form, the CDR3 reads TGCAGCGTTGATCTAGCGGGAGGTTACTACAATGAGCAGTTCTTC. It translates to CSVDLAGGYYNEQFF.

This chain joins TRBV6-5 and TRBJ2-7, with a possible D match to TRBD2 (5 bases). The CDR3 length is 11 residues. Trimming took 2 bases from V and 6 from J, leaving 5 bases between them. From germline, CDR1 is MNHEY and CDR2 SVGAGI. The CDR3, as DNA: TGTGCCAGCAGTTACGGAGGCGAGCAGTACTTC. It encodes CASSYGGEQYF.

The DNA for the CDR3 is TGCAGCGCCCTCGGCGGGGGTTTCTATGGCTACACCTTC. This codes for CSALGGGFYGYTF. The chain combines TRBV29-1 with TRBJ1-2; tentative D call: TRBD1 (5 bases). Germline V CDR1 and CDR2: SQVTM, ANQGSEA. Trimming pared 7 bases from V and 4 bases from J, leaving 16 bases between. The CDR3 sequence is 13 residues long.

This sequence joins TRBV7-2 and TRBJ2-6; 8 nucleotides line up with TRBD2. The V gene end was trimmed by 5 bases and the J gene end by 0 bases; junction bases not matched to a gene: 9. Per germline, CDR1 SGHTA and CDR2 FQGNSA. The CDR3 contains 18 residues. The CDR3 DNA is TGTGCCAGCAGCCCGCGACTAGCGAGAAGCTCTGGGGCCAACGTCCTGACTTTC. It specifies CASSPRLARSSGANVLTF.

The chain employs TRBV7-2 and TRBJ2-7; tentatively, D is TRBD1 (5 bases). In germline, CDR1 is SGHTA, CDR2 FQGNSA. The CDR3 extends over 13 amino acids. Trimming removed 3 bases at V and 3 bases at J, with 9 bases between. The CDR3 protein is CASSLSDNYEQYF. The CDR3 DNA reads TGTGCCAGCAGCTTGTCGGACAACTACGAGCAGTACTTC.

The rearrangement uses TRBV7-2 and TRBJ2-3; TRBD2 matches at 15 bases. The length of the CDR3 is 17 residues. The germline CDR1 and CDR2 sequences are SGHTA and FQGNSA. The ends lost 4 bases at V and 6 bases at J; junction bases unmatched: 8. CDR3 nucleotide sequence: TGTGCCAGCAGCTCAAGGACTAGCGGGAGGGTGGCGGATACGCAGTATTTT. Translated: CASSSRTSGRVADTQYF.

V gene TRBV7-9 combines with J gene TRBJ2-1; TRBD2 matches at 11 bases. The germline V gene has CDR1 SEHNR and CDR2 FQNEAQ (reference sequence). The ends lost 5 bases at V and 7 bases at J; junction bases unmatched: 13. The CDR3 runs 17 residues. CDR3: CASSPLVSGGALNEQFF. In DNA form, the CDR3 reads TGTGCCAGCAGCCCTCTCGTTAGCGGGGGGGCGCTGAATGAGCAGTTCTTC. Together with reference TRBV7-9 and TRBJ2-1, the CDR3 gives the full variable domain: DTGVSQNPRHKITKRGQNVTFRCDPISEHNRLYWYRQTLGQGPEFLTYFQNEAQLEKSRLLSDRFSAERPKGSFSTLEIQRTEQGDSAMYLCASSPLVSGGALNEQFFGPGTRLTVL.

The rearrangement uses TRBV15 and TRBJ2-1; 9 bases match TRBD1. With 0 bases clipped from V and 7 bases from J, the junction kept 7 bases outside the gene matches. This CDR3 comprises 16 residues. Germline V gene sequence: CDR1 LNHNV, CDR2 YYDKDF (reference sequence). The CDR3 here is CATSRDRGTGRNEQFF. The DNA of the CDR3 is TGTGCCACCAGCAGAGATCGAGGGACAGGGAGGAATGAGCAGTTCTTC.

The chain recombines TRBV29-1 with TRBJ2-5, with 8 bases that match TRBD1. Germline V gene sequence: CDR1 SQVTM, CDR2 ANQGSEA. The CDR3 runs 17 residues. The V gene end was trimmed by 4 bases and the J gene end by 4 bases; junction bases not matched to a gene: 17. CDR3: CSVGASVAGGRGETQYF. CDR3 DNA sequence: TGCAGCGTTGGCGCGTCTGTAGCAGGGGGCAGAGGAGAGACCCAGTACTTC.

This clone has at least ten counts. The chain links TRBV10-3 to TRBJ1-5, with a weak D call TRBD1 (5 bases). There are 13 residues in the CDR3. The V and J ends lost 3 bases and 9 bases respectively, with 12 bases between them. CDR1 is ENHRY and CDR2 is SYGVKD in the germline V gene. The CDR3 protein is CAISDSPRGPQHF. For the CDR3, the DNA is TGTGCCATCAGTGATTCCCCAAGGGGGCCCCAGCATTTT.

This clone has just a few counts. J is TRBJ1-4 and V is TRBV6-5, with a possible D match to TRBD1 (5 bases). The CDR3 covers 14 residues. Germline CDR1 and CDR2: MNHEY and SVGAGI. V was trimmed by 6 bases and J by 8 bases, leaving 16 bases between them. The CDR3 here is CASREPGDGEKLFF. The CDR3 DNA follows: TGTGCCAGCAGGGAACCGGGGGATGGGGAAAAACTGTTTTTT.

The table lists this clone with a few counts. CDR3 protein: CASSLEGANYGYTF. The CDR3 DNA reads as TGTGCCAGCAGCTTGGAGGGGGCTAACTATGGCTACACCTTC. The chain links TRBV5-4 to TRBJ1-2; D is perhaps TRBD1 (6 bases). From germline, CDR1 is SGHNT and CDR2 YYREEE (reference sequence). V dropped 0 bases and J dropped 0 bases, with 6 bases sitting between them. The CDR3 is 14 amino acids.

This clone appeared a few times. The rearrangement links TRBV6-6 to TRBJ1-2, with D maybe TRBD1 (5 bases). CDR1 and CDR2 (germline): MNHNY, SVGAGI (reference sequence). This CDR3 has 16 residues. Trimming took 0 bases from V and 1 from J, leaving 12 bases between them. CDR3 residues: CASSYSKVGGNYGYTF. CDR3 DNA: TGTGCCAGCAGTTACTCGAAAGTCGGGGGTAACTATGGCTACACCTTC.

The sample holds a few counts of this clone. The chain is built from TRBV9 and TRBJ1-6; D possibly corresponds to TRBD1 (6 bases). Trimming shortened V by 3 bases and J by 7 bases, and 11 bases separated the two germline ends. Per germline, CDR1 SGDLS and CDR2 YYNGEE. The CDR3 is 14 amino acids. CDR3 loop: CASSGGQLNSPLHF. The CDR3 region has the DNA TGTGCCAGCAGCGGTGGACAGTTAAATTCACCCCTCCACTTT.

The V call is TRBV6-5, the J call TRBJ1-1; D uncertain. V lost 6 bases, J lost 3 bases, and 17 bases lay in between. This CDR3 has 15 residues. The V gene's germline CDR1 is MNHEY and CDR2 SVGAGI. CDR3 nucleotides: TGTGCCAGCAGCCGCATCATAGGTCAGGACACTGAAGCTTTCTTT. Its protein product is CASSRIIGQDTEAFF.

V is TRBV29-1 and J is TRBJ2-4; TRBD1 might be the D (6 bases). This CDR3 contains 14 residues. V was pared by 3 bases and J by 8 bases, with 17 bases between. Germline CDR1 and CDR2: SQVTM and ANQGSEA. The DNA of the CDR3 is TGCAGCGTTGATAGGAAGGGGGAATCTTACATTCAGTACTTC. It encodes CSVDRKGESYIQYF.

This clone was picked up a small number of times. J is TRBJ2-7 and V is TRBV28; 7 bases are shared with TRBD1. CDR3 length: 14 residues. Germline CDR1 MDHEN, CDR2 SYDVKM. With V trimmed by 7 bases and J by 0 bases, 6 bases remained unmatched. CDR3 amino acids: CASTQTGISYEQYF. In DNA, the CDR3 is TGTGCCAGCACCCAGACAGGGATCTCCTACGAGCAGTACTTC.

This rearrangement joins TRBV29-1 to TRBJ2-1, with TRBD2 matching over 7 bases. Germline loops: CDR1 SQVTM, CDR2 ANQGSEA. V gave up 4 bases and J gave up 6 bases; unmatched junction bases: 9. This CDR3 comprises 14 residues. CDR3 sequence reads: CSVVPPGGTNEQFF. The CDR3 nucleotides are TGCAGCGTTGTCCCGCCGGGAGGTACCAATGAGCAGTTCTTC.

The V call is TRBV7-3, the J call TRBJ2-3, with D perhaps matching TRBD1 (5 bases). The CDR3 has 13 residues. CDR1 is SGHTA, CDR2 FQGTGA, per germline. V lost 5 bases to trimming and J lost 5 bases, with 11 bases between them. The CDR3 protein is CASSLNRIDTQYF. The CDR3 region has the DNA TGTGCCAGCAGCCTAAACAGGATAGATACGCAGTATTTT. The full variable domain, its missing parts supplied by reference TRBV7-3 and TRBJ2-3, is GAGVSQTPSNKVTEKGKYVELRCDPISGHTALYWYRQSLGQGPEFLIYFQGTGAADDSGLPNDRFFAVRPEGSVSTLKIQRTERGDSAVYLCASSLNRIDTQYFGPGTRLTVL.

This CDR3 is CASSDIVFGGDTIYF. The CDR3 DNA reads TGTGCCAGCAGTGATATAGTCTTCGGGGGAGACACCATATATTTT. The chain combines TRBV2 with TRBJ1-3; D might be TRBD1 (5 bases). Per the germline V gene, CDR1 is SNHLY and CDR2 is FYNNEI. Trimming pared 3 bases from V and 8 bases from J, leaving 17 bases between. The CDR3 is made up of 15 amino acids.

This clone was counted between two and nine times. CDR3 sequence reads: CASSKGAGHEQFF. The CDR3 DNA is TGTGCCAGCAGCAAAGGGGCAGGCCATGAGCAGTTCTTC. The chain carries TRBV21-1 and TRBJ2-1; the table's D call, TRBD1, was not checked against the DNA. TRBV21-1 is tagged as a pseudogene. This CDR3 has 13 amino acids.